This T cell receptor (beta chain) originates from a study of radiation and T cells in renal cell carcinoma. Study outcomes and limitations: From baseline, blood top tumor clonotypes peaked at 2 weeks post-radiation.

Produced via immunoSEQ multiplex PCR; TCRdb's table is partial and in-frame only. The sample has 80,000 or so clones, about 88% seen once. Of note for this clone: Its specificity is not known.

Germline V gives CDR1 GTSNPN, CDR2 SVGIG (reference sequence). CDR3 length: 14 residues. Losses at the gene ends were 6 bases for V and 5 bases for J; bases not matched to a gene: 13. Documented time point: blood 4 weeks post-SBRT, at nephrectomy. Treatment described: 15 Gy SBRT to primary tumor, nephrectomy 4 weeks later. Nephrectomy followed 15 Gy stereotactic body radiation by 4 weeks. Blood was sampled at baseline, 2 weeks and 4 weeks after SBRT. This renal cell carcinoma was of the clear cell type. Sequences were derived from blood, sampled from a patient whose treatment included radiotherapy and nephrectomy. This rearrangement joins TRBV30 to TRBJ2-7; 7 nucleotides agree with TRBD2. This TCR was recovered from an older woman with renal cell carcinoma. CDR3 nucleotide sequence: TGTGCCTGCCTCCCCGGGGGGTTTACCGACGAGCAGTACTTC. Translation: CACLPGGFTDEQYF.